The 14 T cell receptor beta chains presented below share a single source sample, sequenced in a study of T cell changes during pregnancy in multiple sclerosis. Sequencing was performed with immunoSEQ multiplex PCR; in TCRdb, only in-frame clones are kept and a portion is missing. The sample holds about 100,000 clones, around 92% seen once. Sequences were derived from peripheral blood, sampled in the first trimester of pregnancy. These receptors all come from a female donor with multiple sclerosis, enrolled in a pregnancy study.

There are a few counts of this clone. Written as DNA, the CDR3 is TGTGCCAGCAGTCCCCCCAGGCGACAGGGAGACTACGAGCAGTACTTC. This sequence encodes CASSPPRRQGDYEQYF. This chain connects TRBV2 to TRBJ2-7; 7 nucleotides match TRBD1. J was trimmed by 3 bases and V by 5 bases; bases with no gene match: 13. CDR3 size: 16 residues. The germline CDR1 and CDR2 sequences are SNHLY and FYNNEI.

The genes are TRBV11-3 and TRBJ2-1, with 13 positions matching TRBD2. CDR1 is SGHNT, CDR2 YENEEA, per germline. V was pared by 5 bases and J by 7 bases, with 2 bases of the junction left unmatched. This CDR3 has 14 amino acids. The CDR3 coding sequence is TGTGCCAGCAGCCCGGGACTAGCGGGAAATGAGCAGTTCTTC. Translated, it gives CASSPGLAGNEQFF.

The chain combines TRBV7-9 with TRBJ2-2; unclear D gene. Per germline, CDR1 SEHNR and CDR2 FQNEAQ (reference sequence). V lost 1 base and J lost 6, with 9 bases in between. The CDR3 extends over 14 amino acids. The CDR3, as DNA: TGTGCCAGCAGCTTAGACAGCCTTCCCGGGGAGCTGTTTTTT. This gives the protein CASSLDSLPGELFF.

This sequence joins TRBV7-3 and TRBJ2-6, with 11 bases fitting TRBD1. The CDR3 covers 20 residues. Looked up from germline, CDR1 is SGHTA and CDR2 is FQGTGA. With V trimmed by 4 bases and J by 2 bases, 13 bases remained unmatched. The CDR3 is CASSSPTGTGGFTGANVLTF. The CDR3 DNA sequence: TGTGCCAGCAGCTCCCCGACCGGGACAGGGGGTTTTACTGGGGCCAACGTCCTGACTTTC.

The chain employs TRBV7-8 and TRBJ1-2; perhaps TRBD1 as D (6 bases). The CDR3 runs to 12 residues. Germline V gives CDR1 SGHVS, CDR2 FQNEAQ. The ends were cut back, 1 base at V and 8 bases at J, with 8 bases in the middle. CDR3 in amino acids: CASSLDREGYTF. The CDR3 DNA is TGTGCCAGCAGCTTAGACAGGGAGGGCTACACCTTC.

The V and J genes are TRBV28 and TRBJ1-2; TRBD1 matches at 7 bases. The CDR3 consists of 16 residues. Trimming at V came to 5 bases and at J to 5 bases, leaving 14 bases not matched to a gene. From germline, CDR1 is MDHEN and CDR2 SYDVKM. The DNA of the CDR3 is TGTGCCAGCAGTGGGACACGGACAGGCGATGTTTATGGCTACACCTTC. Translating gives CASSGTRTGDVYGYTF.

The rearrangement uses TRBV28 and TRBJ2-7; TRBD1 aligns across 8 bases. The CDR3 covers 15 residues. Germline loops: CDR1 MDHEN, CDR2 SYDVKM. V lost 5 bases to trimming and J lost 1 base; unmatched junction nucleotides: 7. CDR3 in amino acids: CASSVTGAKSYEQYF. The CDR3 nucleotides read TGTGCCAGCAGTGTGACAGGGGCCAAATCCTACGAGCAGTACTTC.

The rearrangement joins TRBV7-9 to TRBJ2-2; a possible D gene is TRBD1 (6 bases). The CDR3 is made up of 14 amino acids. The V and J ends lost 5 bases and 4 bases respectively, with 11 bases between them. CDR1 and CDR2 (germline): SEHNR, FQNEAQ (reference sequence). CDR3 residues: CASSLLGATGELFF. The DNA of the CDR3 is TGTGCCAGCAGCCTTCTGGGGGCCACCGGGGAGCTGTTTTTT.

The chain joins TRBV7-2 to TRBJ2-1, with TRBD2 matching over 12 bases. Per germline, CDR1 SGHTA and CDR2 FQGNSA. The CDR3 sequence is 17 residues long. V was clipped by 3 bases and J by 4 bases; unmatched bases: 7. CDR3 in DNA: TGTGCCAGCAGCTTGACTAGCGGGAGTCGTCAGTACAATGAGCAGTTCTTC. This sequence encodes CASSLTSGSRQYNEQFF.

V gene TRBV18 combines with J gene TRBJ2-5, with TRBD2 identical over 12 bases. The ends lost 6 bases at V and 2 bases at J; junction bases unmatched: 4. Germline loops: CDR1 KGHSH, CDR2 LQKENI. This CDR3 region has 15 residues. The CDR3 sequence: CASSTSGGIQETQYF. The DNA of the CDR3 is TGTGCCAGCTCTACTAGCGGGGGGATTCAAGAGACCCAGTACTTC.

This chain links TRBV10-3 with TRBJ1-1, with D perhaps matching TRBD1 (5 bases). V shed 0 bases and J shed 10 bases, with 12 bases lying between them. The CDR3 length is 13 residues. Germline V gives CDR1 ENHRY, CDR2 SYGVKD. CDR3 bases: TGTGCCATCAGTGAGTCGGGGGGAAGGGTAGCTTTCTTT. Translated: CAISESGGRVAFF.

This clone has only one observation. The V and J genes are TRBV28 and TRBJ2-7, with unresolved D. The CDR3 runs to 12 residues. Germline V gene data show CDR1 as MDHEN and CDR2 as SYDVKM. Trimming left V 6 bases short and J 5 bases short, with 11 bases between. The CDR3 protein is CASRQLGDEQYF. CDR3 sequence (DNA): TGTGCCAGCAGACAACTGGGCGACGAGCAGTACTTC.

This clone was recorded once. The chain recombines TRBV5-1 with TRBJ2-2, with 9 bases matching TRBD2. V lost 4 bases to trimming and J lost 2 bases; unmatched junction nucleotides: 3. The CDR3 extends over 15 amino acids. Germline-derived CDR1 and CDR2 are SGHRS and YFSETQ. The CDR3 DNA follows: TGCGCCAGCAGCGAGCGGGGGGCTAACACCGGGGAGCTGTTTTTT. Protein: CASSERGANTGELFF.

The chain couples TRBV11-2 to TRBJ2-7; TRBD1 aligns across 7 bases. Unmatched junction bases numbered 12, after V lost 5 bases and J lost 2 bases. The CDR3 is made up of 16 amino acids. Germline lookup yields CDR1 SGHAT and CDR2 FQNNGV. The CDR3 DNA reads TGTGCCAGCAGCATACCGGGACAGCTCCAAACCTACGAGCAGTACTTC. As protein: CASSIPGQLQTYEQYF.